A single sample is the source of the 10 T cell receptor beta chains below, sequenced in a study of T cells in Graves' hyperthyroidism and ophthalmopathy. Researchers amplified the TCR beta CDR3 regions from RNA transcripts. The study used the HTBI primer set for a first-round RT-PCR of the TCR CDR3. TCRdb re-called the multiplex PCR reads with MiXCR, one entry per CDR3 protein. The data show 150,000 or so distinct CDR3 sequences, with around 8.9% seen just once and around 20% held by the top ten. Material: blood. Source of these receptors: a woman between 18 and 29 years old with Graves' hyperthyroidism that later progressed to Graves' ophthalmopathy.

The sample holds many counts of this clonotype. The chain is built from TRBV7-8 and TRBJ2-1; 7 bases line up with TRBD1. Trimming took 1 base from V and 8 from J; bases not matched to a gene: 8. Germline assignment: CDR1 SGHVS and CDR2 FQNEAQ. The CDR3 sequence is 15 residues long. The CDR3 coding sequence is TGTGCCAGCAGCTTAGTTTCGGACAGGAGCGATGAGCAGTTCTTC. It is translated as CASSLVSDRSDEQFF.

V is TRBV20-1 and J is TRBJ1-4, with TRBD1 identical over 8 bases. Unmatched junction bases numbered 7, after V lost 3 bases and J lost 4 bases. This CDR3 contains 15 residues. CDR1 is DFQATT, CDR2 SNEGSKA, per germline (reference sequence). The CDR3 DNA reads as TGCAGTGCTAGTCGGACAGGGACACTTAATGAAAAACTGTTTTTT. It translates to CSASRTGTLNEKLFF.

This clonotype was seen more than once but under ten times. The chain carries TRBV10-3 and TRBJ1-2; a possible D gene is TRBD1 (5 bases). The V gene lost 0 bases and the J gene lost 4 bases, with 9 bases spanning the gap. Germline loops: CDR1 ENHRY, CDR2 SYGVKD. This CDR3 is built from 14 residues. The CDR3 DNA reads TGTGCCATCAGTGAGTCGGAAAGGGGCTATGGCTACACCTTC. Its protein is CAISESERGYGYTF.

This clonotype has a count of ten or more. The chain is built from TRBV6-1 and TRBJ2-5; 10 bases match TRBD2. With V trimmed by 5 bases and J by 5 bases, 8 bases remained unmatched. CDR1 and CDR2 from the germline V gene are MNHNS and SASEGT. The length of the CDR3 is 15 residues. This chain's CDR3 is CASSSSGGAVETQYF. As DNA, the CDR3 is TGTGCCAGCAGTTCCAGCGGGGGGGCGGTTGAGACCCAGTACTTC.

The rearrangement links TRBV18 to TRBJ2-1; 9 positions agree with TRBD2. The CDR3 sequence is 17 residues long. Germline CDR1 is KGHSH and CDR2 is LQKENI. V was clipped by 2 bases and J by 0 bases; unmatched bases: 5. CDR3 DNA sequence: TGTGCCAGCTCACCAAAAAGGCGGGAGGGCTCCTACAATGAGCAGTTCTTC. Its translation: CASSPKRREGSYNEQFF.

The CDR3 DNA sequence: TGTGCCAGTACCATGGGGGGGCTAGGTGGCAATCAGCCCCAGCATTTT. Protein: CASTMGGLGGNQPQHF. The J gene is TRBJ1-5, the V gene TRBV19; a possible D gene is TRBD1 (6 bases). The V end lost 7 bases, the J end lost 2 bases, and 18 bases lay between the germline ends. Looked up from germline, CDR1 is LNHDA and CDR2 is SQIVND (reference sequence). This CDR3 has 16 residues. The complete variable domain, with remaining parts taken from reference TRBV19 and TRBJ1-5, reads DGGITQSPKYLFRKEGQNVTLSCEQNLNHDAMYWYRQDPGQGLRLIYYSQIVNDFQKGDIAEGYSVSREKKESFPLTVTSAQKNPTAFYLCASTMGGLGGNQPQHFGDGTRLSIL.

Regarding this clonotype: This may be a read error: a much more frequent sequence differs by one nucleotide. The rearrangement joins TRBV7-3 to TRBJ2-2; 10 nucleotides match TRBD1. With V trimmed by 1 base and J by 4 bases, 6 bases remained unmatched. Germline values: CDR1 SGHTA, CDR2 FQGTGA. The CDR3 length is 17 residues. In DNA, the CDR3 is TGTGCCAGCAGCTTAAGCCTCCGGACAGGGGGCACCGGGGAGCTGTTTTTT. This gives the protein CASSLSLRTGGTGELFF.

The chain is built from TRBV7-9 and TRBJ2-3, with 7 bases fitting TRBD2. V was pared by 0 bases and J by 6 bases, with 12 bases of the junction left unmatched. The CDR3 sequence is 17 residues long. From germline, CDR1 is SEHNR and CDR2 FQNEAQ (reference sequence). The CDR3 loop reads CASSLASAAGYADTQYF. The DNA of the CDR3 is TGTGCCAGCAGCTTAGCGAGCGCAGCGGGGTATGCGGATACGCAGTATTTT.

The sample holds a few counts of this clonotype. The V and J genes are TRBV2 and TRBJ2-2; 7 positions match TRBD1. V shed 2 bases and J 3 bases; nucleotides not matched to a gene: 12. The CDR3 has 18 residues. Germline V gene sequence: CDR1 SNHLY, CDR2 FYNNEI. The CDR3 here is CASSEILIGTADTGELFF. CDR3 in DNA: TGTGCCAGCAGTGAAATATTGATCGGGACAGCAGACACCGGGGAGCTGTTTTTT.

Ten or more counts support this clonotype. The chain joins TRBV12-3 or TRBV12-4 to TRBJ2-3; 12 positions agree with TRBD2. J lost 6 bases, V lost 3 bases, and 4 bases had no gene match. The CDR3 is made up of 15 amino acids. The CDR3 DNA is TGTGCCAGCAGTTTTGCTAGCGGGGGGGCGGATACGCAGTATTTT. It specifies CASSFASGGADTQYF.